This T cell receptor beta chain was recorded in a study of T cells after yellow fever vaccination. This clonotype came up many times. The antigen is not known. J was trimmed by 5 bases and V by 5 bases; bases with no gene match: 12. CDR1 SQVTM and CDR2 ANQGSEA come from the germline V gene. This CDR3 has 18 residues. Generation of TCR cDNA used 5'RACE template switching (which added a universal primer site and UMIs). TCRdb redid the calling of the 5' RACE reads with MiXCR, one entry per CDR3 protein. The data contain 140,000 to 150,000 distinct CDR3 sequences, just over 6.5% of them singletons. Study-wide results and caveats: Clonotypes appearing in both CD4 and CD8 compartments existed, and their share was small. Abundant contaminating clonotypes from the bulk population could appear in FACS-sorted repertoires.

The sample consisted of CD4+ T cells sorted from PBMCs, taken 10 days after the yellow fever booster vaccination. V gene TRBV29-1 combines with J gene TRBJ2-1, with 16 positions matching TRBD2. The sequence was obtained from a young man who received the YFV17D yellow fever vaccine. Here the CDR3 reads CSVQGLAGGQIFNNEQFF. For the CDR3, the DNA is TGCAGCGTTCAGGGACTAGCGGGAGGGCAAATCTTCAACAATGAGCAGTTCTTC.